The 24 T cell receptor beta chains given below trace back to one sample, sequenced in a study of cytomegalovirus exposure and HLA in healthy donors. TCRdb keeps only in-frame clones here, not all; method: immunoSEQ multiplex PCR. The profile shows around 50,000 clones, 94% of them singletons. Source material: PBMCs. The receptors come from a woman younger than 30 in good health and CMV-seropositive.

V usage is TRBV6-6 and J usage is TRBJ2-2; no firm D call. The V gene lost 6 bases and the J gene lost 7 bases, with 12 bases spanning the gap. This CDR3 has 13 residues. CDR1 is MNHNY and CDR2 is SVGAGI in the germline V gene (reference sequence). This CDR3 is CASSPRVVGELFF. The CDR3 nucleotides are TGTGCCAGCAGCCCTCGGGTGGTCGGGGAGCTGTTTTTT.

CDR3: CASSSFMAGGGYEQYF. The CDR3 region has the DNA TGTGCCAGCAGCTCCTTTATGGCGGGAGGGGGCTACGAGCAGTACTTC. J is TRBJ2-7 and V is TRBV4-2, with 9 bases matching TRBD2. Germline CDR1 and CDR2: LGHNA and YNFKEQ. This CDR3 has 16 amino acids. V was clipped by 5 bases and J by 3 bases; unmatched bases: 11.

This chain uses TRBV11-3 with TRBJ2-2; D remains unclear. Germline assignment: CDR1 SGHNT and CDR2 YENEEA. V lost 0 bases and J 4 bases, leaving 3 bases between the germline ends. This CDR3 contains 13 residues. The CDR3 DNA sequence: TGTGCCAGCAGCTTAGACTTCACCGGGGAGCTGTTTTTT. Its translation: CASSLDFTGELFF.

This clone came up once. The rearrangement links TRBV5-1 to TRBJ2-1; 7 bases align to TRBD2. The V and J ends lost 1 base and 0 bases, in that order; junction bases with no gene match: 4. This CDR3 has 16 residues. The germline V gene encodes CDR1 SGHRS and CDR2 YFSETQ. The CDR3 DNA reads as TGCGCCAGCAGCTTGAATAGCGGGTCCTCCTACAATGAGCAGTTCTTC. It codes for CASSLNSGSSYNEQFF.

The J gene is TRBJ1-1, the V gene TRBV6-6; perhaps TRBD1 as D (5 bases). V was pared by 2 bases and J by 4 bases, with 17 bases between. This CDR3 spans 16 amino acids. Germline V gives CDR1 MNHNY, CDR2 SVGAGI (reference sequence). The CDR3 DNA sequence: TGTGCCAGCAGTTACGCGGGGCCCTACCCGGGCACTGAAGCTTTCTTT. Amino acids: CASSYAGPYPGTEAFF.

This rearrangement joins TRBV6-1 to TRBJ1-5; 7 bases match TRBD1. The ends lost 7 bases at V and 3 bases at J; junction bases unmatched: 6. Germline V CDR1 and CDR2: MNHNS, SASEGT. The CDR3 runs to 14 residues. CDR3 sequence: CASTEGQANQPQHF. CDR3 nucleotides: TGTGCCAGCACCGAAGGACAGGCCAATCAGCCCCAGCATTTT.

The gene calls are TRBV7-6 and TRBJ2-2, with TRBD1 as a possible D gene (7 bases). In germline, CDR1 is SGHVS, CDR2 FNYEAQ. The CDR3 length is 15 residues. Trimming stripped 4 bases from V and 2 bases from J, with 11 bases between. This CDR3 is CASSYRGGNTGELFF. The CDR3 DNA reads TGTGCCAGCAGCTACAGGGGAGGCAACACCGGGGAGCTGTTTTTT.

The J gene is TRBJ1-1, the V gene TRBV27; TRBD1 might be the D (6 bases). The CDR3 runs 16 residues. CDR1 MNHEY and CDR2 SMNVEV come from the germline V gene (reference sequence). Trimming cost V 3 bases and J 0 bases, with 14 bases left between them. This CDR3 is CASSFWVGALNTEAFF. CDR3 coding DNA: TGTGCCAGCAGTTTCTGGGTGGGGGCCCTGAACACTGAAGCTTTCTTT.

CDR3 in DNA: TGTGCCAGCAGCCCGGGGACTAGCGGGACCACAGATACGCAGTATTTT. Translating gives CASSPGTSGTTDTQYF. J is TRBJ2-3 and V is TRBV4-2, with 13 bases identical to TRBD2. This CDR3 spans 16 amino acids. The V gene end was trimmed by 4 bases and the J gene end by 2 bases; junction bases not matched to a gene: 3. CDR1 is LGHNA and CDR2 is YNFKEQ in the germline V gene.

CDR3 in amino acids: CASSLDRAPRNEQFF. CDR3 sequence (DNA): TGTGCCAGCAGCTTGGACAGGGCCCCGAGGAATGAGCAGTTCTTC. The chain carries TRBV7-3 and TRBJ2-1; TRBD1 matches 8 bases. Germline V gene sequence: CDR1 SGHTA, CDR2 FQGTGA. J lost 7 bases, V lost 3 bases, and 8 bases had no gene match. The CDR3 is 15 residues long.

The chain combines TRBV7-5 with TRBJ2-2; TRBD2, as called in the table, went unchecked against the DNA. TRBV7-5 is reported as a pseudogene. The CDR3 runs to 17 residues. The CDR3 DNA is TGTGCCAGAAGCCCTAGGCTAGCGGGAGGAATCACCGGGGAGCTGTTTTTT. As protein: CARSPRLAGGITGELFF.

The chain has TRBV4-2 and TRBJ2-3; 7 nucleotides agree with TRBD2. Germline loops: CDR1 LGHNA, CDR2 YNFKEQ. Trimming at V came to 0 bases and at J to 4 bases, leaving 7 bases not matched to a gene. The CDR3 is made up of 16 amino acids. CDR3 bases: TGTGCCAGCAGCCAAGAACGGGGTAGCGGGCCAGATACGCAGTATTTT. Protein: CASSQERGSGPDTQYF.

This chain connects TRBV27 to TRBJ2-7; 11 positions agree with TRBD1. The CDR3 contains 14 residues. V gave up 5 bases and J gave up 5 bases; unmatched junction bases: 5. Germline V CDR1 and CDR2: MNHEY, SMNVEV (reference sequence). The CDR3 loop is CASSGDRGGHEQYF. CDR3 bases: TGTGCCAGCAGTGGGGACAGGGGGGGACACGAGCAGTACTTC.

The chain recombines TRBV9 with TRBJ2-5; possible D gene TRBD1, 5 bases. The germline V and J ends were trimmed by 4 bases and 1 base, with 20 bases remaining between them. Germline V gives CDR1 SGDLS, CDR2 YYNGEE. This CDR3 has 17 residues. CDR3 DNA: TGTGCCAGCAGCCGACGTCTAGGGGTTGGACCCCAAGAGACCCAGTACTTC. Protein sequence: CASSRRLGVGPQETQYF.

V gene TRBV6-1 combines with J gene TRBJ2-1; D may be TRBD1 (5 bases). V lost 6 bases and J lost 9, with 12 bases in between. Germline V CDR1 and CDR2: MNHNS, SASEGT. The length of the CDR3 is 12 residues. The CDR3 spells CASRSRGREQFF. The CDR3 region has the DNA TGTGCCAGCAGGTCAAGGGGTCGTGAGCAGTTCTTC.

V usage is TRBV28 and J usage is TRBJ2-2, with 7 bases fitting TRBD2. This CDR3 contains 15 residues. Germline-derived CDR1 and CDR2 are MDHEN and SYDVKM. V lost 6 bases, J lost 2 bases, and 6 bases stayed unmatched. The CDR3 spells CASRVGRLNTGELFF. In DNA, the CDR3 is TGTGCCAGCAGAGTCGGGAGGTTAAACACCGGGGAGCTGTTTTTT.

The chain links TRBV19 to TRBJ2-5, with 10 bases identical to TRBD2. The CDR3 extends over 16 amino acids. CDR1 LNHDA and CDR2 SQIVND come from the germline V gene (reference sequence). With V trimmed by 3 bases and J by 1 base, 5 bases remained unmatched. The DNA of the CDR3 is TGTGCCAGTAGTATCCCGAGGACTAGCGGCCAAGAGACCCAGTACTTC. It is translated as CASSIPRTSGQETQYF.

J is TRBJ2-1 and V is TRBV2; D is possibly TRBD2 (7 bases). The CDR3 loop spans 18 amino acids. Between the trimmed V and J ends, which lost 1 base and 5 bases, there was a span of 21 bases. The V gene's germline CDR1 is SNHLY and CDR2 FYNNEI. Written as DNA, the CDR3 is TGTGCCAGCAGTGAAGAGGACTGGGGGGCTAGCGGCAACAATGAGCAGTTCTTC. Translating gives CASSEEDWGASGNNEQFF.

V usage is TRBV13 and J usage is TRBJ2-1; the match to TRBD1 covers 9 bases. Looked up from germline, CDR1 is PRHDT and CDR2 is FYEKMQ (reference sequence). V trimming: 5 bases; J trimming: 9 bases; junction bases outside the gene matches: 5. The CDR3 is 13 amino acids. The CDR3 reads CASSPGQGPEQFF. For the CDR3, the DNA is TGTGCCAGCAGCCCGGGACAGGGACCTGAGCAGTTCTTC.

The chain couples TRBV7-9 to TRBJ2-1, with D possibly matching TRBD2 (6 bases). The CDR3 totals 15 residues. From germline, CDR1 is SEHNR and CDR2 FQNEAQ (reference sequence). Trimming took off 5 bases at V and 0 bases at J, with 11 bases between the two ends. In DNA, the CDR3 is TGTGCCAGCAGCCTTAGCGGCGACTCCTACAATGAGCAGTTCTTC. This codes for CASSLSGDSYNEQFF.

The rearrangement links TRBV15 to TRBJ1-2; D uncertain. The V end lost 0 bases, the J end lost 6 bases, and 17 bases lay between the germline ends. The CDR3 length is 16 residues. CDR1 is LNHNV and CDR2 is YYDKDF in the germline V gene (reference sequence). The CDR3 protein is CATSRDHEEVSHGYTF. The DNA of the CDR3 is TGTGCCACCAGCAGAGATCATGAGGAGGTCTCTCATGGCTACACCTTC.

The CDR3 DNA reads as TGTGCCAGCAGCCCTGGACTAGCGGGTGCCCGGGTCCAAGAGACCCAGTACTTC. Translated, it gives CASSPGLAGARVQETQYF. V is TRBV7-8 and J is TRBJ2-5, with 11 positions matching TRBD2. Trimming removed 5 bases from V and 1 base from J; junction bases left unmatched: 12. Germline CDR1 reads SGHVS; CDR2 reads FQNEAQ. This CDR3 contains 18 residues.

The rearrangement uses TRBV5-1 and TRBJ2-3; perhaps TRBD2 as D (6 bases). This CDR3 spans 16 amino acids. V was cut by 4 bases and J by 0 bases, with 15 bases left in between. Germline V gene sequence: CDR1 SGHRS, CDR2 YFSETQ. In DNA, the CDR3 is TGCGCCAGCAGCGTCTGGACTATCCCGAGCACAGATACGCAGTATTTT. This encodes CASSVWTIPSTDTQYF.

The sample holds one count of this clone. The J gene is TRBJ2-1, the V gene TRBV5-4; the match to TRBD2 covers 12 bases. This CDR3 spans 16 amino acids. The V and J ends lost 0 bases and 5 bases, in that order; junction bases with no gene match: 3. Germline V gene sequence: CDR1 SGHNT, CDR2 YYREEE (reference sequence). The CDR3 is CASSLGTSGANNEQFF. CDR3 nucleotide sequence: TGTGCCAGCAGCTTGGGGACTAGCGGGGCTAACAATGAGCAGTTCTTC.